The 23 T cell receptor beta chains presented below share a single source sample, sequenced in a study of shared clonotypes between healthy human individuals (dated by TCRdb to the early 2020s). Libraries were made using the immunoSEQ multiplex PCR assay. TCRdb mirrors the immuneACCESS table, restricted to in-frame sequences. Some clones are absent from its copies; in checked studies, under half trace to an unresolved V gene, and the reason for the others is unknown. The sample has 2 million to 3 million clones on record, more than 90% of them singletons. The ten largest clones capture around 0.14% of the sample. Sequenced material: naive CD4+ T cells sorted from blood. The cell subset or site label for this specimen denotes: CD45RA+ positively selected. Receptors were obtained from a young man in good health.

Concerning this clone: The junction departs from germline at one end; a sequencing error may be responsible. The chain joins TRBV7-9 to TRBJ1-1; D is undetermined. This CDR3 has 9 residues. Germline-derived CDR1 and CDR2 are SEHNR and FQNEAQ (reference sequence). CDR3 loop: CASSNDKLF. The CDR3 DNA is TGTGCCAGCAGCAACGACAAGTTGTTT. The entire variable domain, with the rest obtained from reference TRBV7-9 and TRBJ1-1, is as follows: DTGVSQNPRHKITKRGQNVTFRCDPISEHNRLYWYRQTLGQGPEFLTYFQNEAQLEKSRLLSDRFSAERPKGSFSTLEIQRTEQGDSAMYLCASSNDKLFGQGTRLTVV.

V and J are TRBV5-1 and TRBJ1-2; a weak D match, TRBD1 (5 bases). Looked up from germline, CDR1 is SGHRS and CDR2 is YFSETQ. Trimming shortened V by 0 bases and J by 4 bases, and 19 bases separated the two germline ends. The CDR3 has 17 amino acids. DNA for the CDR3: TGCGCCAGCAGCTTGGCCGCCGGCACAGGAGATCCCTATGGCTACACCTTC. Protein product: CASSLAAGTGDPYGYTF.

The V gene is TRBV5-4, the J gene TRBJ2-3; D is possibly TRBD1 (6 bases). V lost 3 bases to trimming and J lost 3 bases, with 8 bases between them. In germline, CDR1 is SGHNT, CDR2 YYREEE (reference sequence). CDR3 length equals 13 residues. The CDR3 DNA reads TGTGCCAGCAGCTCCGGACAGACAGATACGCAGTATTTT. Amino acid sequence: CASSSGQTDTQYF.

Concerning this clone: The sample has other DNA sequences that encode this CDR3 too. The chain carries TRBV7-9 and TRBJ1-5, with a weak D call TRBD1 (5 bases). Germline CDR1 and CDR2: SEHNR and FQNEAQ (reference sequence). Trimming shortened V by 1 base and J by 4 bases, and 8 bases separated the two germline ends. This CDR3 region has 14 residues. CDR3 sequence reads: CASSLGSGNQPQHF. CDR3 nucleotide sequence: TGTGCCAGCAGCTTAGGCTCAGGGAATCAGCCCCAGCATTTT.

This clone was counted a single time. Other nucleotide sequences in the sample specify the same CDR3. The chain employs TRBV11-3 and TRBJ2-2; a possible D gene is TRBD2 (6 bases). The CDR3 extends over 13 amino acids. V shed 3 bases and J shed 4 bases, with 6 bases lying between them. Per the germline V gene, CDR1 is SGHNT and CDR2 is YENEEA. In DNA, the CDR3 is TGTGCCAGCAGCTTCGGGGGCACCGGGGAGCTGTTTTTT. It encodes CASSFGGTGELFF.

The chain joins TRBV7-9 to TRBJ2-5, with a tentative D call TRBD2 (6 bases). This CDR3 has 12 residues. The germline V gene has CDR1 SEHNR and CDR2 FQNEAQ (reference sequence). V was clipped by 7 bases and J by 5 bases, with 11 bases between them. In DNA form, the CDR3 reads TGTGCCAGCAACCCCGGAGGGGAGACCCAGTACTTC. It encodes CASNPGGETQYF.

The gene calls are TRBV18 and TRBJ1-1; D unclear. Germline-derived CDR1 and CDR2 are KGHSH and LQKENI. The CDR3 contains 14 residues. With 2 bases removed from V and 1 base from J, the gap between germline ends came to 8 bases. CDR3 DNA: TGTGCCAGCTCACCAGCGCAGAGGAACACTGAAGCTTTCTTT. Encoded protein: CASSPAQRNTEAFF.

The chain carries TRBV5-1 and TRBJ2-1; D may be TRBD1 (6 bases). The germline V gene encodes CDR1 SGHRS and CDR2 YFSETQ. Trimming took off 4 bases at V and 3 bases at J, with 14 bases between the two ends. This CDR3 spans 15 amino acids. CDR3 DNA sequence: TGCGCCAGCAGCGGAACCACAGGGATCTACAATGAGCAGTTCTTC. Its protein product is CASSGTTGIYNEQFF.

This chain links TRBV7-2 with TRBJ2-3, with a weak D call TRBD2 (5 bases). Trimming stripped 0 bases from V and 6 bases from J, with 16 bases between. CDR3 length: 16 residues. Germline V gene sequence: CDR1 SGHTA, CDR2 FQGNSA. The CDR3 DNA is TGTGCCAGCAGCTTAGCGGCGGTTCACCCGGGGGATACGCAGTATTTT. Amino acid sequence: CASSLAAVHPGDTQYF.

The genes are TRBV5-3 and TRBJ2-1, with D tentatively TRBD1 (5 bases). TRBV5-3 is an ORF for which the function is uncertain. This CDR3 spans 16 amino acids. Trimming took off 2 bases at V and 2 bases at J, with 14 bases between the two ends. The DNA for the CDR3 is TGTGCCAGAAGCTTTGTTTCAGGGTACACCTACAATGAGCAGTTCTTC. Protein product: CARSFVSGYTYNEQFF.

The chain links TRBV25-1 to TRBJ2-7; TRBD1 aligns across 10 bases. The CDR3 consists of 15 residues. J was trimmed by 2 bases and V by 5 bases; bases with no gene match: 6. Germline V CDR1 and CDR2: MGHDK, SYGVNS. CDR3 coding DNA: TGTGCCAGCAGTCCGTGGGGGACAGGGGCCTACGAGCAGTACTTC. This translates into CASSPWGTGAYEQYF.

V gene TRBV6-9 combines with J gene TRBJ1-1, with 9 bases that match TRBD1. The V and J ends lost 4 bases and 3 bases, in that order; junction bases with no gene match: 6. Germline V CDR1 and CDR2: MNHGY, SVAAGI. The CDR3 is 15 amino acids. The CDR3 here is CASSSPGQGDTEAFF. The CDR3 coding sequence is TGTGCCAGCAGTTCCCCGGGACAGGGAGACACTGAAGCTTTCTTT.

The rearrangement uses TRBV19 and TRBJ2-7, with D perhaps given as TRBD1 or TRBD2 (7 bases each). This CDR3 region has 14 residues. Germline V gene sequence: CDR1 LNHDA, CDR2 SQIVND (reference sequence). V lost 5 bases to trimming and J lost 2 bases, with 13 bases between them. In nucleotides, the CDR3 is TGTGCCAGTAGTCGGGACAGCGGGACCTACGAGCAGTACTTC. It codes for CASSRDSGTYEQYF.

This chain links TRBV11-2 with TRBJ1-5; possible D gene TRBD1, 6 bases. Germline CDR1 is SGHAT and CDR2 is FQNNGV. This CDR3 has 13 residues. V was clipped by 5 bases and J by 4 bases, with 9 bases between them. CDR3 loop: CASSQDRNQPQHF. The CDR3 DNA reads TGTGCCAGCAGCCAAGACAGGAATCAGCCCCAGCATTTT.

As concerns this clone: The sample has other DNA sequences that encode this CDR3 too. The chain carries TRBV5-1 and TRBJ1-1; D is uncertain. Per the germline V gene, CDR1 is SGHRS and CDR2 is YFSETQ. This CDR3 has 14 residues. The V end was cut by 1 base, the J end by 1 base, with 8 bases between. The CDR3 bases are TGCGCCAGCAGCTTGTATGGAGGGAACACTGAAGCTTTCTTT. Its protein product is CASSLYGGNTEAFF.

CDR3 sequence (DNA): TGTGCCAGTAGTTCGGGACAGGGGGCGAAGGACACTGAAGCTTTCTTT. Translated: CASSSGQGAKDTEAFF. The chain recombines TRBV19 with TRBJ1-1, with 12 bases identical to TRBD1. The CDR3 length is 16 residues. The junction had 7 bases not matched to a gene; V was cut back by 5 bases and J by 3 bases. Germline CDR1 is LNHDA and CDR2 is SQIVND (reference sequence).

This sequence joins TRBV7-9 and TRBJ2-1; D gene ambiguous. Germline V lookup: CDR1 SEHNR, CDR2 FQNEAQ (reference sequence). The CDR3 is 15 amino acids. V was trimmed by 2 bases and J by 4 bases, leaving 12 bases between them. CDR3 region: CASSLNGLDYNEQFF. DNA for the CDR3: TGTGCCAGCAGCTTAAACGGTCTAGATTACAATGAGCAGTTCTTC. Looking up the rest from reference TRBV7-9 and TRBJ2-1 gives the full variable domain: DTGVSQNPRHKITKRGQNVTFRCDPISEHNRLYWYRQTLGQGPEFLTYFQNEAQLEKSRLLSDRFSAERPKGSFSTLEIQRTEQGDSAMYLCASSLNGLDYNEQFFGPGTRLTVL.

V usage is TRBV5-4 and J usage is TRBJ1-3; no reliable D call. CDR1 is SGHNT, CDR2 YYREEE, per germline (reference sequence). Trimming cost V 0 bases and J 2 bases, with 6 bases left between them. The CDR3 sequence is 14 residues long. The CDR3 here is CASSLAWAGNTIYF. The CDR3 DNA reads TGTGCCAGCAGCTTGGCCTGGGCTGGAAACACCATATATTTT.

The genes are TRBV7-2 and TRBJ2-2, with D perhaps being TRBD1 or TRBD2 (5 bases each). V lost 3 bases and J 4 bases, leaving 12 bases between the germline ends. The germline gives CDR1 SGHTA, CDR2 FQGNSA. The CDR3 consists of 15 residues. The CDR3 loop reads CASSLIRGPTGELFF. DNA for the CDR3: TGTGCCAGCAGCTTGATCCGGGGCCCCACCGGGGAGCTGTTTTTT. Together with reference TRBV7-2 and TRBJ2-2, the CDR3 gives the full variable domain: GAGVSQSPSNKVTEKGKDVELRCDPISGHTALYWYRQSLGQGLEFLIYFQGNSAPDKSGLPSDRFSAERTGGSVSTLTIQRTQQEDSAVYLCASSLIRGPTGELFFGEGSRLTVL.

The gene calls are TRBV19 and TRBJ2-6, with 9 bases matching TRBD1. The V gene's germline CDR1 is LNHDA and CDR2 SQIVND (reference sequence). The CDR3 has 16 residues. Unmatched junction bases numbered 6, after V lost 5 bases and J lost 4 bases. Here the CDR3 reads CASSPGQGWGANVLTF. CDR3 nucleotides: TGTGCCAGTAGTCCGGGACAGGGATGGGGGGCCAACGTCCTGACTTTC.

The V call is TRBV10-3, the J call TRBJ2-1; the match to TRBD1 covers 8 bases. The CDR3 is 14 amino acids. The germline V gene has CDR1 ENHRY and CDR2 SYGVKD. J lost 7 bases, V lost 3 bases, and 5 bases had no gene match. The chain's CDR3 is CAISDLRTGNEQFF. Written as DNA, the CDR3 is TGTGCCATCAGTGATCTCCGGACAGGGAATGAGCAGTTCTTC.

This clone turned up a few times. Other DNA sequences in the sample encode the same CDR3. The CDR3 loop reads CASSGEGGSPLHF. DNA for the CDR3: TGTGCCAGCAGTGGGGAGGGAGGGTCACCCCTCCACTTT. V and J are TRBV2 and TRBJ1-6; no definite D call. Germline assignment: CDR1 SNHLY and CDR2 FYNNEI. V lost 4 bases and J 10 bases, leaving 11 bases between the germline ends. There are 13 residues in the CDR3.

The rearrangement uses TRBV4-2 and TRBJ2-1, with D possibly being TRBD2 (5 bases). The CDR3 covers 15 residues. Trimming pared 1 base from V and 5 bases from J, leaving 12 bases between. Germline assignment: CDR1 LGHNA and CDR2 YNFKEQ. CDR3 in DNA: TGTGCCAGCAGCCAAGGATTAGCGACAAACAATGAGCAGTTCTTC. It codes for CASSQGLATNNEQFF.